This T cell receptor beta chain is drawn from a study of shared clonotypes between healthy human individuals. Overall study findings and caveats: Naive CD4 clonotype sharing across several donors was 4.5% to 6%. Despite large depth, sorted-subset datasets appeared incompletely sequenced. The four-donor shared clonotypes exceeded non-shared clonotypes in generation probability, with non-shared ones scoring lower.

The CDR3 loop spans 15 amino acids. Germline CDR1 is SGHRS and CDR2 is YFSETQ. Deletions cut 0 bases from V and 1 base from J, with 8 bases between. In the authors' workflow: ImmunoSEQ only sent back junction sequences with no quality scores, so filtering was done differently. Libraries were prepared by immunoSEQ multiplex PCR; TCRdb keeps only in-frame clonotypes and omits some of them. For V, J and clone size, that table is used; D and trimming come from the DNA. The sample has 2.5 million or so clones, roughly 92% seen once. Comment on this clone: Its antigen is as yet unknown. Other DNA sequences in this specimen translate into the identical CDR3.

Sample: naive CD4+ T cells sorted from blood. This sample's subset: CD45RA+ positively selected. This clonotype originated in a man aged 18 to 30 in good health. The chain couples TRBV5-1 to TRBJ1-5, with D uncertain. CDR3 protein: CASSLESGSNQPQHF. The CDR3, as DNA: TGCGCCAGCAGCTTGGAGTCAGGAAGCAATCAGCCCCAGCATTTT. Using reference TRBV5-1 and TRBJ1-5 for the parts outside the CDR3, the full variable domain is KAGVTQTPRYLIKTRGQQVTLSCSPISGHRSVSWYQQTPGQGLQFLFEYFSETQRNKGNFPGRFSGRQFSNSRSEMNVSTLELGDSALYLCASSLESGSNQPQHFGDGTRLSIL.